This T cell receptor beta chain was found in a study of cytomegalovirus exposure and HLA in healthy donors. 13 Jbeta primers and 60 Vbeta primers were used for the PCR. Repertoires were generated with immunoSEQ multiplex PCR, while TCRdb's copy carries only in-frame clones and drops some. Here the sample spans 120,000 or so clones, 60% to 85% being singletons. Details on this clone: The antigen is not known.

Notes on the study in general: The only immune exposure information that was available was CMV serostatus. The study listed roughly 150 cytomegalovirus-associated TCR beta chains. Follow-up analysis later connected one missense variant in DCLRE1C with trimming of TCR beta V- and J-genes.

The sequencing input was PBMCs. The clonotype originates from a woman between 35 and 50 years old in good health and CMV-seropositive.

This chain's CDR3 is CASRPGGAYNEQFF. The CDR3 DNA reads as TGTGCCAGCCGCCCCGGGGGGGCCTACAATGAGCAGTTCTTC. The chain combines TRBV7-2 with TRBJ2-1, with 8 nucleotides matching TRBD2. Germline CDR1 is SGHTA and CDR2 is FQGNSA. Trimming cost V 8 bases and J 2 bases; bases outside gene matches: 5. The CDR3 runs to 14 residues. Complete variable domain (other parts from reference TRBV7-2 and TRBJ2-1): GAGVSQSPSNKVTEKGKDVELRCDPISGHTALYWYRQSLGQGLEFLIYFQGNSAPDKSGLPSDRFSAERTGGSVSTLTIQRTQQEDSAVYLCASRPGGAYNEQFFGPGTRLTVL.